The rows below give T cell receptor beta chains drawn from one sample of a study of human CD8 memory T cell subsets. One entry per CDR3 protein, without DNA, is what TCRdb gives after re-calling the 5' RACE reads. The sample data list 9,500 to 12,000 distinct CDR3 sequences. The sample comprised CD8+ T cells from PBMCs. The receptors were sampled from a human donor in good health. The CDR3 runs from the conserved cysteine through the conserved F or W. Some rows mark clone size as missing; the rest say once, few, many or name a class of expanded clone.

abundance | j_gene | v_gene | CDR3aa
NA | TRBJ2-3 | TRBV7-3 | CASSLAGTTTDTQYF
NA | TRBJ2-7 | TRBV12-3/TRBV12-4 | CASSFVLEIAPGFYEQYF
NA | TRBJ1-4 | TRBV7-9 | CASSGGSLVNEKLFF
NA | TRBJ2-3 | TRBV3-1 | CASSQDFSGDVDTQYF
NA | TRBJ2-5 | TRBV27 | CASSWRQGETQYF
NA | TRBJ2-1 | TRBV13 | CASSFSGSLYNEQFF
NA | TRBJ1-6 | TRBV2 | CASRAMTGAKAPLHF
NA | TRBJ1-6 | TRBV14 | CASSQDWRYNSPLHF
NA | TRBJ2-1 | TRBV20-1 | CSARDPAQLSYNEQFF
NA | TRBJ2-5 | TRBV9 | CASSAGTGVGETQYF
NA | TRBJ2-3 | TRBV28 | CASSYRTSGSNDTQYF
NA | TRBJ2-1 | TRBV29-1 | CSAGTSGFYNEQFF
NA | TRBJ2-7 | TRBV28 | CASSQLADYEQYF
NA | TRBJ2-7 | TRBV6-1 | CASSRLGLAATYEQYF
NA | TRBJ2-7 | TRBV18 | CASSPGGRAYEQYF
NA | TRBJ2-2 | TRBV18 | CASSPWDRPDGELFF
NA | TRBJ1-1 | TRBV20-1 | CSAMTENTEAFF
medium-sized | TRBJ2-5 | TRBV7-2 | CASSLLTAGVSETQYF
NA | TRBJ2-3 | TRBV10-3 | CAASGGQGVDTQYF
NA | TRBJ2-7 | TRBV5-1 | CASSPTSGRAYEQYF
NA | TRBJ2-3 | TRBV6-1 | CASSEELRGTDTQYF
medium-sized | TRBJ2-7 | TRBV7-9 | CASSRTDTYEQYF
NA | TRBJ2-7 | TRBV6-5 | CASSPRQPEQYF
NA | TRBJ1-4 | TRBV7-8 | CASSLRPLGPLNEKLFF
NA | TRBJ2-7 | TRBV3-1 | CASSQVRGNEQYF
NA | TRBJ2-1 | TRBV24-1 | CATKGGGPYNEQFF
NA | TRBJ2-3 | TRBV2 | CASSETSGVADTQYF
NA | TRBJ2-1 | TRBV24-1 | CATSDSSGAYNEQFF
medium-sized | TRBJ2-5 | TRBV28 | CASSNDQLFETQYF
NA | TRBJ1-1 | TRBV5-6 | CASSLVPGTRTEAFF
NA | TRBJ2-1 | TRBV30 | CAWRSYNEQFF
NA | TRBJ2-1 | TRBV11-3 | CASRSRAYNEQFF
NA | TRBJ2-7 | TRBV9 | CASSPTGSLDYEQYF
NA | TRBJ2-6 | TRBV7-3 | CASSLDRTGANVLTF
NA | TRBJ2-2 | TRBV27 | CASRHSGTSVFPGELFF